This entry is about one TCR beta chain. The antigen is undetermined. The data were taken from a study of tissue T cells after allogeneic stem cell transplantation. The assay was immunoSEQ multiplex PCR, and TCRdb's table has in-frame clones only and misses some. The table includes several thousand clones, roughly 56% detected once. The study, taken as a whole, reports: Motif-based clustering found tissue-specific repertoire signatures shared across patients, though few clones were shared.

The CDR3 has 15 amino acids. The V gene's germline CDR1 is MNHEY and CDR2 SVGAGI. Trimming removed 6 bases from V and 10 bases from J; junction bases left unmatched: 10. The chain joins TRBV6-5 to TRBJ2-1; 12 bases are a match to TRBD1. This sequence was found in a female donor over 55 with lung cancer. The sequenced sample was tissue from the jejunum, obtained at autopsy. Here the CDR3 DNA reads TGTGCCAGCAGGCGCCCGGGACAGGGGGCGCAGGAGCAGTTCTTC. Translated: CASRRPGQGAQEQFF.